What follows describes a single T cell receptor (beta chain). The junction shows a germline mismatch at one end, possibly a read error. The data stem from a study of cytomegalovirus exposure and HLA in healthy donors. Across the whole study: The study's early data release held about 85 million unique TCRs from HLA-typed donors.

Healthy bone marrow donors made up the donor group. This CDR3 spans 16 amino acids. Germline-derived CDR1 and CDR2 are SSHAT and FNYEAQ (reference sequence). The PCR was carried out with 60 Vbeta primers and 13 Jbeta primers. TCRdb keeps only in-frame clones here, not all; method: immunoSEQ multiplex PCR. This table has roughly 150,000 clones, approximately 71% appearing once. This clonotype was obtained from a young man in good health and CMV-seropositive. The gene calls are TRBV7-7 and TRBJ2-2, with D perhaps matching TRBD1 (5 bases). The sample taken for sequencing was PBMCs. CDR3 coding DNA: TGTGCTAGCAGCTTTAGTCCAGGGATGGACACCGGGGAGCTGTTTTTT. Its protein is CASSFSPGMDTGELFF.